One TCR beta chain is described in this entry. Its matching antigen is unknown. Using a J-beta primer mix together with a sample-barcoded 5' primer, a second PCR was run for about 6 to 11 cycles. MiXCR was run by TCRdb on the 5' RACE reads, yielding one entry per CDR3 protein. The top ten hold approximately 23% of the sample, which has around 580,000 distinct CDR3 sequences, roughly 48% seen once. The source of the sample is a study of blood T cells in healthy people across ages. Whole-study findings and limits: The CMV status of each donor remained undetermined, and this could have confounded shifts in expanded clonotypes.

The CDR3 consists of 15 residues. The V gene lost 2 bases and the J gene lost 5 bases, with 12 bases spanning the gap. This receptor was identified in a man older than 75 in good health. Sequencing was carried out using blood. The chain couples TRBV12-3 or TRBV12-4 to TRBJ1-4; D not resolved. The CDR3 DNA reads TGTGCCAGCAGTTTACGGCCCCTCATAAATGAAAAACTGTTTTTT. Residues: CASSLRPLINEKLFF.